This paragraph reports one TCR beta chain. This clonotype showed up many times. Which antigen it targets is not known. This may arise from a read error, as a much more abundant clone is one base away. This sample was taken from a study of tumor and adjacent non-tumor tissue in lung cancer (dated by TCRdb to 2016 to 2018). Study-level background: Patients with adenocarcinoma (about twelve), squamous cell carcinoma (2) and small cell lung cancer (1) were included in the cohort. Using bulk TCRbeta repertoires from around 15 lung cancer patients, the study set lung tumor tissue side by side with matched distant non-tumor lung tissue. Sequencing produced about 120,000,000 productive TCRbeta reads in total, an average of approximately 4 million reads per sample. The 15 or so patients were aged roughly 30 to 85 years, included about 10 men and 5 women, and had TNM stage I to III disease. For each patient, one tumor sample and one normal lung sample were taken, giving approximately 30 paired specimens that underwent TCRbeta CDR3 sequencing.

RNA was isolated from bulk, unsorted tissue, and RNA quality was assessed with a NanoDrop ND-1000 and an Agilent 2100. Normal lung samples were distant non-tumor tissue taken more than 3 cm from the tumor edge. Donors were newly diagnosed lung cancer patients admitted for thoracic surgery in China between August and November 2014, without prior chemotherapy. The study excluded patients who had received radiotherapy or chemotherapy before or who had another cancer at the same time. Surgical tissue pieces of about 1-2.1 cm3 were preserved in RNAlater solution and stored at -80 °C until use. From the cysteine through the phenylalanine, the CDR3 covers 15 amino acids. Of the read, only the CDR3 DNA is kept; its 45 bases are in frame from base 1. The germline V gene encodes CDR1 SQVTM and CDR2 ANQGSEA. The germline V and J ends show losses of 6 bases and 4 bases respectively, and no gene match explains 10 bases of the junction.

Library preparation used multiplex PCR. Sequenced on an Illumina HiSeq 2500. TCRbeta libraries were constructed through three rounds of nested PCR with primers (Table S4) according to protocols modified from ARM-PCR. PCR products of 200-500 bp were gel-excised and purified with the QIAquick gel extraction kit before sequencing. In the authors' own workflow: Reads were cleaned using Trimmomatic, were merged into complete CDR3 sequences using FLASH, and were assigned to V(D)J germline segments using MiTCR. Clonal diversity was calculated as the inverse Simpson's index using VDJtools. Productive reads were defined as in-frame sequences without a premature stop codon. TCRdb passed the public sequencing reads through fastp at Q25 and MiXCR, retaining productive beta sequences. Every CDR3 protein is listed once, alongside the most common genes and DNA of its rows. Clone size and V and J calls follow TCRdb, not the original study. The sample includes fewer than 100,000 distinct CDR3 sequences, with around three quarters observed a single time. Around a fifth of the sample comes from the top ten.

On the study overall, not on this receptor specifically: Tumor tissue showed significantly higher TCR diversity (inverse Simpson) than normal lung tissue, at around 450 vs 150 (P = 0.0075, Mann-Whitney U test). The cohort had only about 16 patients, and the authors noted that larger samples and more detailed clinical data are needed. In normal lung, the top 100 clones accounted for a significantly larger cumulative share of the repertoire than in tumor tissue. TCR diversity was significantly higher in younger patients, and higher tumor TCR diversity was associated with shorter overall and disease-free survival. Peripheral blood was not sequenced, so blood TCRbeta repertoires were not examined in the lung cancer patients of the study. Neither the sequencing platform nor unique molecular identifiers are named or mentioned anywhere in the methods.

This TCR came from a woman between 45 and 60 years old with non-small cell lung cancer. The chain is encoded by TRBV29-1 joined to TRBJ2-3; 10 junctional bases match TRBD2. Input material: distant non-tumor lung tissue. The nucleotide sequence is given as TGCAGCGTGGTGCTAGCGGGAGCCCGCGCAGATACGCAGTATTTT. Translated, it reads CSVVLAGARADTQYF.